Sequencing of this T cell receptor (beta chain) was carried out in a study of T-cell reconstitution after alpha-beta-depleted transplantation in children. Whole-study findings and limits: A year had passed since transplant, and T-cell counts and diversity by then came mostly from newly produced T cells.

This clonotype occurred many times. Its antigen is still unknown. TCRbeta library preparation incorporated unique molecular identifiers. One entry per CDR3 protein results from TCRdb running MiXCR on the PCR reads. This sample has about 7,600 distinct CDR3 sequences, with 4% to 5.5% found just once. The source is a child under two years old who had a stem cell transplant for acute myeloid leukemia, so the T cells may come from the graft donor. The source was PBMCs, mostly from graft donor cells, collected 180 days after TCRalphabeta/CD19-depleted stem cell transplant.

CDR3 sequence: CASSLGRDGAGELFF. The CDR3 DNA follows: TGTGCCAGCAGCTTGGGCAGGGATGGCGCCGGGGAGCTGTTTTTT. V and J are TRBV5-4 and TRBJ2-2; perhaps TRBD1 as D (5 bases). V lost 0 bases and J lost 6, with 12 bases in between. The CDR3 is 15 amino acids. Germline V CDR1 and CDR2: SGHNT, YYREEE (reference sequence). Combining the CDR3 with reference TRBV5-4 and TRBJ2-2 gives the whole variable domain ETGVTQSPTHLIKTRGQQVTLRCSSQSGHNTVSWYQQALGQGPQFIFQYYREEENGRGNFPPRFSGLQFPNYSSELNVNALELDDSALYLCASSLGRDGAGELFFGEGSRLTVL.